What follows are 31 T cell receptor beta chains derived from one specimen sequenced in a study of T cell changes during pregnancy in multiple sclerosis (dated by TCRdb to about 2019). Library generation was performed with the immunoSEQ multiplex PCR assay. In TCRdb, the immuneACCESS table is reduced to in-frame sequences with V and J assigned. These tables do not hold every clone; where another copy was compared, an unresolved V gene accounts for under half, and the others remain unexplained. In this sample the table shows about 54,000 clones, 91% of which occur a single time. More than 0.9% of the sample goes to the ten largest clones. This sample comprised peripheral blood, obtained after pregnancy. The source of these receptors is a female donor in good health, enrolled as a control in a pregnancy study.

The V and J genes are TRBV7-2 and TRBJ2-7, with D tentatively TRBD2 (5 bases). The V end was cut by 0 bases, the J end by 7 bases, with 13 bases between. CDR3 size: 14 residues. Germline V gene data show CDR1 as SGHTA and CDR2 as FQGNSA. For the CDR3, the DNA is TGTGCCAGCAGCTTAGCGATGCTAGCTGGTGAGCAGTACTTC. Amino acids: CASSLAMLAGEQYF.

The rearrangement uses TRBV19 and TRBJ2-3, with 12 bases aligning to TRBD2. The germline V gene encodes CDR1 LNHDA and CDR2 SQIVND (reference sequence). V shed 4 bases, J shed 2 bases, and the junction held 4 bases outside the gene matches. The length of the CDR3 is 16 residues. CDR3 bases: TGTGCCAGTAGTAGAACTAGCGGGGGGTCCACAGATACGCAGTATTTT. Protein sequence: CASSRTSGGSTDTQYF.

This chain links TRBV7-8 with TRBJ1-1, with D possibly TRBD1 on 5 matching bases. V shed 6 bases and J shed 0 bases, with 20 bases lying between them. Germline loops: CDR1 SGHVS, CDR2 FQNEAQ. The CDR3 is made up of 17 amino acids. CDR3 in DNA: TGTGCCAGCAGTCTACGGTTTGGCACAGGCATGAACACTGAAGCTTTCTTT. This encodes CASSLRFGTGMNTEAFF.

The V call is TRBV5-6, the J call TRBJ1-2, with TRBD1 as a possible D gene (5 bases). This CDR3 is 16 amino acids long. Trimming stripped 0 bases from V and 2 bases from J, with 14 bases between. From germline, CDR1 is SGHDT and CDR2 YYEEEE. CDR3 sequence: CASSLVLLGPNYGYTF. The CDR3, as DNA: TGTGCCAGCAGCTTGGTCCTGTTGGGGCCCAACTATGGCTACACCTTC.

The chain links TRBV5-4 to TRBJ2-3; 9 bases map to TRBD2. This CDR3 has 16 residues. The junction had 8 bases not matched to a gene; V was cut back by 2 bases and J by 4 bases. Per the germline V gene, CDR1 is SGHNT and CDR2 is YYREEE (reference sequence). CDR3 DNA sequence: TGTGCCAGCAGCTTTTTTAGCGGGAGTAAAGCAGATACGCAGTATTTT. Translating gives CASSFFSGSKADTQYF.

The chain links TRBV16 to TRBJ1-5; perhaps TRBD1 as D (5 bases). The CDR3 consists of 17 residues. The ends were cut back, 4 bases at V and 0 bases at J, with 16 bases in the middle. Germline CDR1 and CDR2: KGHSY and FQNENV. Here the CDR3 DNA reads TGTGCCAGCAGCCTACGACAGTCTATTAATAGCAATCAGCCCCAGCATTTT. This codes for CASSLRQSINSNQPQHF.

This chain connects TRBV27 to TRBJ1-5; 10 bases map to TRBD1. Per germline, CDR1 MNHEY and CDR2 SMNVEV (reference sequence). The CDR3 length is 16 residues. V lost 6 bases to trimming and J lost 0 bases; unmatched junction nucleotides: 5. The CDR3 coding sequence is TGTGCCAGCAGGACAGGGGGCCCCTATAGCAATCAGCCCCAGCATTTT. Protein: CASRTGGPYSNQPQHF.

There are a few counts of this clone. V and J are TRBV30 and TRBJ2-7, with D perhaps matching TRBD2 (6 bases). CDR1 GTSNPN and CDR2 SVGIG come from the germline V gene (reference sequence). Deletions cut 2 bases from V and 12 bases from J, with 23 bases between. The CDR3 covers 14 residues. DNA for the CDR3: TGTGCCTGGAGTCCGATCCCCGTCGGGAGAGAGTCGTACTTC. As protein: CAWSPIPVGRESYF.

V is TRBV27 and J is TRBJ1-2; maybe TRBD1 (6 bases). With 6 bases removed from V and 5 bases from J, the gap between germline ends came to 16 bases. The V gene's germline CDR1 is MNHEY and CDR2 SMNVEV (reference sequence). The CDR3 length is 14 residues. In DNA form, the CDR3 reads TGTGCCAGCAGGCGGGTTGAGGGGGTATATGGCTACACCTTC. Translated, it gives CASRRVEGVYGYTF.

The chain recombines TRBV6-4 with TRBJ2-1, with 14 bases aligning to TRBD2. With 0 bases clipped from V and 6 bases from J, the junction kept 1 base outside the gene matches. CDR3 length: 16 amino acids. Per the germline V gene, CDR1 is MRHNA and CDR2 is SNTAGT. The CDR3 region is CASSDSTSGGANEQFF. The CDR3 DNA is TGTGCCAGCAGTGACTCGACTAGCGGGGGGGCCAATGAGCAGTTCTTC.

The rearrangement joins TRBV27 to TRBJ1-2; D call uncertain. With 5 bases removed from V and 3 bases from J, the gap between germline ends came to 19 bases. This CDR3 spans 16 amino acids. Germline CDR1 and CDR2: MNHEY and SMNVEV (reference sequence). CDR3 coding DNA: TGTGCCAGCAGTCGAGCCTCGATGCCGAACTACTATGGCTACACCTTC. As protein: CASSRASMPNYYGYTF.

The gene calls are TRBV7-8 and TRBJ1-5; D remains ambiguous. Germline CDR1 SGHVS, CDR2 FQNEAQ. The V end lost 1 base, the J end lost 2 bases, and 12 bases lay between the germline ends. CDR3 size: 16 residues. The CDR3 reads CASSLGTLRGNQPQHF. For the CDR3, the DNA is TGTGCCAGCAGCTTAGGGACCCTGCGGGGCAATCAGCCCCAGCATTTT.

The V gene is TRBV28, the J gene TRBJ1-3; no clear D gene. Germline V CDR1 and CDR2: MDHEN, SYDVKM. This CDR3 contains 18 residues. Trimming left V 6 bases short and J 0 bases short, with 21 bases between. CDR3 protein: CASRQLHPAQASGNTIYF. CDR3 nucleotide sequence: TGTGCCAGCAGGCAGTTGCATCCGGCCCAGGCCTCTGGAAACACCATATATTTT.

This chain uses TRBV5-4 with TRBJ1-2, with 7 bases identical to TRBD1. The CDR3 length is 14 residues. V shed 4 bases, J shed 4 bases, and the junction held 7 bases outside the gene matches. Germline CDR1 SGHNT, CDR2 YYREEE (reference sequence). The CDR3 loop reads CASSRGTDLYGYTF. CDR3 nucleotide sequence: TGTGCCAGCAGCCGCGGGACAGACCTCTATGGCTACACCTTC.

The rearrangement uses TRBV12-5 and TRBJ1-4; TRBD1 matches at 7 bases. Germline-derived CDR1 and CDR2 are LGHNT and FRNRAP. V dropped 2 bases and J dropped 10; count of bases not matched to a gene: 7. This CDR3 is built from 14 residues. CDR3 region: CASGLKGGGGKLFF. The CDR3 DNA reads as TGTGCTAGTGGTTTGAAAGGGGGCGGTGGAAAACTGTTTTTT.

The chain has TRBV19 and TRBJ2-5; TRBD2 is a possible D gene (6 bases). Per germline, CDR1 LNHDA and CDR2 SQIVND (reference sequence). V was trimmed by 4 bases and J by 0 bases, leaving 9 bases between them. This CDR3 is built from 14 residues. The CDR3 spells CASSSGADQETQYF. CDR3 DNA: TGTGCCAGTAGTAGCGGGGCTGACCAAGAGACCCAGTACTTC.

The rearrangement uses TRBV30 and TRBJ2-5; 12 bases match TRBD2. The CDR3 extends over 16 amino acids. Losses at the gene ends were 2 bases for V and 5 bases for J; bases not matched to a gene: 9. Germline lookup yields CDR1 GTSNPN and CDR2 SVGIG (reference sequence). The CDR3 DNA sequence: TGTGCCTGGAGTAAACCTAGCGGGAGGGCCCAGGAGACCCAGTACTTC. It translates to CAWSKPSGRAQETQYF. The full variable domain, completed using reference TRBV30 and TRBJ2-5, is SQTIHQWPATLVQPVGSPLSLECTVEGTSNPNLYWYRQAAGRGLQLLFYSVGIGQISSEVPQNLSASRPQDRQFILSSKKLLLSDSGFYLCAWSKPSGRAQETQYFGPGTRLLVL.

This clone showed up just a few times. One end of the junction does not line up with germline, which may come from a read error. The chain has TRBV25-1 and TRBJ2-1, with 11 nucleotides matching TRBD2. Germline CDR1 is MGHDK and CDR2 is SYGVNS. The CDR3 totals 14 residues. As DNA, the CDR3 is TGTGCCAGCAGTGAATCCCAAGATAGCGGGAGGGGTGTCTTC. This codes for CASSESQDSGRGVF.

The chain is built from TRBV28 and TRBJ1-2, with unresolved D. Per germline, CDR1 MDHEN and CDR2 SYDVKM. This CDR3 region has 15 residues. Trimming left V 5 bases short and J 3 bases short, with 16 bases between. In nucleotides, the CDR3 is TGTGCCAGCAGTCCCGGTCGGAGCTGGGACTATGGCTACACCTTC. As protein: CASSPGRSWDYGYTF.

The genes are TRBV14 and TRBJ2-7, with TRBD2 as a possible D gene (6 bases). The V end lost 4 bases, the J end lost 2 bases, and 6 bases lay between the germline ends. The germline V gene has CDR1 SGHDN and CDR2 FVKESK. The length of the CDR3 is 12 residues. The CDR3 sequence: CASSLAAYEQYF. For the CDR3, the DNA is TGTGCCAGCAGCCTAGCGGCCTACGAGCAGTACTTC. The complete variable domain, with remaining parts taken from reference TRBV14 and TRBJ2-7, reads EAGVTQFPSHSVIEKGQTVTLRCDPISGHDNLYWYRRVMGKEIKFLLHFVKESKQDESGMPNNRFLAERTGGTYSTLKVQPAELEDSGVYFCASSLAAYEQYFGPGTRLTVT.

This chain links TRBV2 with TRBJ1-3; weak D call: TRBD1 (6 bases). Germline V CDR1 and CDR2: SNHLY, FYNNEI. The CDR3 covers 14 residues. Trimming removed 4 bases at V and 0 bases at J, with 7 bases between. CDR3 nucleotide sequence: TGTGCCAGCAGTGGGACAGACTCTGGAAACACCATATATTTT. Translated: CASSGTDSGNTIYF.

As concerns this clone: Other nucleotide sequences in the sample specify the same CDR3. The genes are TRBV6-5 and TRBJ1-2; D is uncertain. CDR1 and CDR2 (germline): MNHEY, SVGAGI. The CDR3 has 13 residues. V was cut by 0 bases and J by 8 bases, with 10 bases left in between. The DNA of the CDR3 is TGTGCCAGCAGTTACTCCTATTCGAGGGGCTACACCTTC. Translation gives CASSYSYSRGYTF.

This clone was seen a single time. The gene calls are TRBV27 and TRBJ2-1; 7 bases map to TRBD2. Germline CDR1 is MNHEY and CDR2 is SMNVEV (reference sequence). V was pared by 1 base and J by 6 bases, with 6 bases of the junction left unmatched. The CDR3 consists of 15 residues. CDR3: CASSLLSGRVNEQFF. Written as DNA, the CDR3 is TGTGCCAGCAGTTTATTGTCGGGGAGGGTCAATGAGCAGTTCTTC.

This chain uses TRBV28 with TRBJ2-5; perhaps TRBD1 as D (5 bases). The CDR3 contains 15 residues. Germline loops: CDR1 MDHEN, CDR2 SYDVKM. The V end was cut by 2 bases, the J end by 2 bases, with 12 bases between. The CDR3 is CASSLALGAQETQYF. CDR3 bases: TGTGCCAGCAGTTTAGCTCTAGGGGCTCAAGAGACCCAGTACTTC. The entire variable domain, with the rest obtained from reference TRBV28 and TRBJ2-5, is as follows: DVKVTQSSRYLVKRTGEKVFLECVQDMDHENMFWYRQDPGLGLRLIYFSYDVKMKEKGDIPEGYSVSREKKERFSLILESASTNQTSMYLCASSLALGAQETQYFGPGTRLLVL.

This chain links TRBV29-1 with TRBJ2-7, with D perhaps TRBD2 (6 bases). The germline V gene encodes CDR1 SQVTM and CDR2 ANQGSEA. The germline V and J ends were trimmed by 7 bases and 2 bases, with 21 bases remaining between them. This CDR3 has 15 residues. The CDR3 DNA follows: TGCAGCGCTACCCGATGGGGGGACGGCCCCTACGAGCAGTACTTC. Translated: CSATRWGDGPYEQYF.

The chain recombines TRBV18 with TRBJ2-1; 11 bases are shared with TRBD2. CDR3 length: 19 amino acids. CDR1 and CDR2 from the germline V gene are KGHSH and LQKENI. J gave up 0 bases and V 3 bases, and 10 bases lay outside the gene matches. CDR3 sequence reads: CASSPRASGGKSSYNEQFF. The CDR3 DNA is TGTGCCAGCTCACCGCGCGCTAGCGGGGGGAAGAGCTCCTACAATGAGCAGTTCTTC. Full variable domain (missing parts from reference TRBV18 and TRBJ2-1): NAGVMQNPRHLVRRRGQEARLRCSPMKGHSHVYWYRQLPEEGLKFMVYLQKENIIDESGMPKERFSAEFPKEGPSILRIQQVVRGDSAAYFCASSPRASGGKSSYNEQFFGPGTRLTVL.

The rearrangement joins TRBV9 to TRBJ2-2; TRBD2 aligns across 8 bases. This CDR3 region has 15 residues. The J segment lost 0 bases and the V segment lost 6 bases, leaving 4 bases of the junction unmatched. In germline, CDR1 is SGDLS, CDR2 YYNGEE. The CDR3: CASKRLASNTGELFF. The CDR3 DNA follows: TGTGCCAGCAAGAGACTAGCGTCGAACACCGGGGAGCTGTTTTTT. Complete variable domain (other parts from reference TRBV9 and TRBJ2-2): DSGVTQTPKHLITATGQRVTLRCSPRSGDLSVYWYQQSLDQGLQFLIQYYNGEERAKGNILERFSAQQFPDLHSELNLSSLELGDSALYFCASKRLASNTGELFFGEGSRLTVL.

The chain carries TRBV27 and TRBJ1-1; 8 bases are a match to TRBD1. V dropped 4 bases and J dropped 4; count of bases not matched to a gene: 5. Germline CDR1 is MNHEY and CDR2 is SMNVEV (reference sequence). The CDR3 loop spans 14 amino acids. The CDR3 nucleotides are TGTGCCAGCAGTTATAACAGGGGGGGCACTGAAGCTTTCTTT. Its translation is CASSYNRGGTEAFF.

V gene TRBV6-5 combines with J gene TRBJ2-5; 8 nucleotides align to TRBD1. The CDR3 sequence is 13 residues long. Germline V gene data show CDR1 as MNHEY and CDR2 as SVGAGI. V shed 6 bases and J 3 bases; nucleotides not matched to a gene: 3. Written as DNA, the CDR3 is TGTGCCAGCAGATCGACAGGGGAAGAGACCCAGTACTTC. Protein sequence: CASRSTGEETQYF.

The rearrangement uses TRBV7-2 and TRBJ1-2; tentatively, D is TRBD1 (6 bases). The V and J ends lost 5 bases and 8 bases respectively, with 12 bases between them. Germline values: CDR1 SGHTA, CDR2 FQGNSA. This CDR3 comprises 12 residues. CDR3 nucleotides: TGTGCCAGCAGCATTCCAGGGGTAGGCTACACCTTC. Translated, it gives CASSIPGVGYTF.

This clone was seen a few times. The genes are TRBV7-9 and TRBJ1-1, with D unclear. V was trimmed by 1 base and J by 7 bases, leaving 7 bases between them. Per the germline V gene, CDR1 is SEHNR and CDR2 is FQNEAQ (reference sequence). The CDR3 spans 12 residues. The CDR3 region is CASSLGVLEAFF. CDR3 DNA sequence: TGTGCCAGCAGCTTAGGAGTCCTTGAAGCTTTCTTT.